The 2 T cell receptor beta chains listed next were all sequenced from one sample in a study of T cell repertoires in cytomegalovirus infection. One entry per CDR3 protein results from TCRdb running MiXCR on the reads. The sample includes around 450,000 distinct CDR3 sequences, under 40% seen only once; the top ten take approximately 15%. The sample consisted of PBMCs. These receptors all stem from a human donor in good health (CMV status not recorded). Some clones in this sample may be carry-over from other donors' samples.

The CDR3 reads CASSGYRGRETQYF. In nucleotides, the CDR3 is TGTGCCAGCAGCGGATACAGGGGCCGAGAGACCCAGTACTTC. The V gene is TRBV11-2, the J gene TRBJ2-5; 7 nucleotides match TRBD1. The germline V gene has CDR1 SGHAT and CDR2 FQNNGV. Trimming cost V 5 bases and J 4 bases; bases outside gene matches: 7. This CDR3 spans 14 amino acids.

J is TRBJ1-1 and V is TRBV19, with unresolved D. CDR3 length: 15 residues. CDR1 and CDR2 from the germline V gene are LNHDA and SQIVND (reference sequence). Trimming cost V 3 bases and J 4 bases, with 15 bases left between them. The DNA for the CDR3 is TGTGCCAGTAGTATCTATGGCCAGAGGTTCACTGAAGCTTTCTTT. This encodes CASSIYGQRFTEAFF.